This T cell receptor (beta chain) was observed in a study of intratumoral heterogeneity in liver cancer. Whole-study findings and limits: A noted limitation was under-sampling of tumor-infiltrating lymphocytes.

On this clone itself: Its antigen is not identified. The sample carries other DNA sequences with the same CDR3.

Looked up from germline, CDR1 is SGHRS and CDR2 is YFSETQ. There are 11 residues in the CDR3. V was pared by 0 bases and J by 6 bases, with 2 bases between. Using immunoSEQ multiplex PCR, the repertoire was profiled, and TCRdb retains in-frame clones only, with some absent. The sample yields 21,000 or so clones, around two thirds seen once. The chain recombines TRBV5-1 with TRBJ2-3; D is unclear. The material was tumor-adjacent normal tissue, obtained before any cancer treatment. The origin of this receptor is a woman in her 70s with hepatocellular carcinoma. The CDR3 region has the DNA TGCGCCAGCAGCTTGGGGGATACGCAGTATTTT. This encodes CASSLGDTQYF.